This TCR beta chain is from a study of radiotherapy plus CTLA-4 blockade in lung cancer. Study summary: Of the patients, 15% to 20% showed objective responses and 31% attained disease control. Study-wide findings and caveats: Tumor-origin TCR clones grew in blood after radiotherapy plus ipilimumab. Best predicting response, reportedly, were early blood T cell clone dynamics, with interferon-beta.

The CDR3 length is 13 residues. Trimming took off 5 bases at V and 2 bases at J, with 9 bases between the two ends. The germline V gene encodes CDR1 MDHEN and CDR2 SYDVKM. The study treated chemo-refractory metastatic non-small-cell lung cancer patients with focal radiation plus ipilimumab CTLA-4 blockade. As to this clone: Its antigen is undetermined.

TCRdb keeps only in-frame clones here, not all; method: immunoSEQ multiplex PCR. This table holds roughly 73,000 clones, roughly 84% found once. This chain joins TRBV28 and TRBJ1-2; D may be TRBD1 (5 bases). This specimen was peripheral blood, taken from a patient treated with radiotherapy plus ipilimumab. The sequence was collected from a human donor with non-small cell lung cancer that progressed on radiotherapy plus ipilimumab. The CDR3 here is CASSPDRNYGYTF. CDR3 bases: TGTGCCAGCAGTCCCGACAGAAACTATGGCTACACCTTC.